A single T cell receptor beta chain is shown here with its context. As yet, its antigen is unknown. Germline CDR1 and CDR2: SNHLY and FYNNEI. The CDR3 has 13 amino acids. V was clipped by 11 bases and J by 1 base, with 11 bases between them. These data originate in a study of T cells after yellow fever vaccination. Overall study findings and caveats: Although most clonotypes did not, a small share appeared in both CD4 and CD8 compartments. Most clones from primary vaccination resurfaced after the booster (nearly 97% CD4, around 89% CD8).

TCR cDNA was made by 5'RACE template switching, adding a universal primer site and UMIs. TCRdb fed the 5' RACE reads into MiXCR, producing one record per CDR3 protein. The table includes about 340,000 distinct CDR3 sequences, 8.7% detected once. The source is a man in his late teens or twenties who received the YFV17D yellow fever vaccine. The gene calls are TRBV2 and TRBJ2-2, with D possibly TRBD2 on 5 matching bases. Sequenced material: PBMCs, taken on the day of the first yellow fever vaccination. This CDR3 is CAFKGVNTGELFF. The CDR3 DNA sequence: TGTGCCTTCAAGGGAGTGAACACCGGGGAGCTGTTTTTT.